Following are 8 T cell receptor beta chains from one sample sequenced in a study of blood T cell repertoires in COVID-19. Generated by immunoSEQ multiplex PCR, the TCRdb table keeps only in-frame clones and is missing some. Counted here are around 33,000 clones, around 91% occurring once; the ten biggest clones make up roughly 19%. The sequenced material came from peripheral blood. The receptor set was obtained from a man older than 75 with acute or convalescent COVID-19.

The rearrangement joins TRBV15 to TRBJ2-6; no firm D call. V was pared by 0 bases and J by 0 bases, with 6 bases between. Germline V lookup: CDR1 LNHNV, CDR2 YYDKDF (reference sequence). This CDR3 comprises 16 residues. In nucleotides, the CDR3 is TGTGCCACCAGCAGAGACAGTGCCTCTGGGGCCAACGTCCTGACTTTC. Translation: CATSRDSASGANVLTF.

The rearrangement links TRBV4-2 to TRBJ2-3; 11 bases line up with TRBD2. The germline V gene encodes CDR1 LGHNA and CDR2 YNFKEQ. The length of the CDR3 is 15 residues. The J segment lost 6 bases and the V segment lost 4 bases, leaving 6 bases of the junction unmatched. CDR3 sequence: CASSPGTSGADTQYF. In DNA, the CDR3 is TGTGCCAGCAGCCCCGGGACTAGCGGTGCGGATACGCAGTATTTT.

The chain is built from TRBV7-2 and TRBJ2-3, with TRBD2 matching 11 bases. With 3 bases clipped from V and 11 bases from J, the junction kept 4 bases outside the gene matches. This CDR3 is built from 13 residues. Per the germline V gene, CDR1 is SGHTA and CDR2 is FQGNSA. The CDR3 sequence is CASSFRLAGGQYF. DNA of the CDR3: TGTGCCAGCAGCTTTCGGCTAGCGGGGGGGCAGTATTTT.

In nucleotides, the CDR3 is TGTGCCAGCTCACCAGGCACGACGGCTTTACGGGGCGAGCAGTACTTC. It codes for CASSPGTTALRGEQYF. The chain employs TRBV18 and TRBJ2-7, with D possibly being TRBD2 (5 bases). Germline V lookup: CDR1 KGHSH, CDR2 LQKENI. V dropped 2 bases and J dropped 6 bases, with 20 bases sitting between them. This CDR3 region has 16 residues.

The chain joins TRBV5-1 to TRBJ1-1, with 8 bases matching TRBD1. CDR3 length equals 15 residues. Germline V gene lookup returns CDR1 SGHRS and CDR2 YFSETQ. The trim removed 0 bases at V and 5 bases at J, leaving 6 bases unmatched. The CDR3 DNA reads TGCGCCAGCAGCTTGGACAGGGGGGAAGATACTGAAGCTTTCTTT. Its translation is CASSLDRGEDTEAFF.

The chain combines TRBV19 with TRBJ1-5; D is uncertain. Trimming took off 5 bases at V and 4 bases at J, with 15 bases between the two ends. The CDR3 has 15 residues. Germline CDR1 LNHDA, CDR2 SQIVND (reference sequence). The CDR3 coding sequence is TGTGCCAGTAGTTTGGGGAGTCAGTGGAATCAGCCCCAGCATTTT. Residues: CASSLGSQWNQPQHF.

This clone was recorded only once. The V gene is TRBV19, the J gene TRBJ2-6; unclear D gene. CDR3 size: 15 residues. Deletions cut 7 bases from V and 0 bases from J, with 10 bases between. Per the germline V gene, CDR1 is LNHDA and CDR2 is SQIVND (reference sequence). The CDR3 nucleotides read TGTGCCAGTACAAACTACCGCTCTGGGGCCAACGTCCTGACTTTC. Protein: CASTNYRSGANVLTF.

The chain joins TRBV9 to TRBJ2-2; a possible D gene is TRBD1 (5 bases). The CDR3 loop spans 16 amino acids. Trimming pared 0 bases from V and 3 bases from J, leaving 12 bases between. Looked up from germline, CDR1 is SGDLS and CDR2 is YYNGEE. The CDR3 spells CASSVDGRVYTGELFF. The CDR3 DNA reads TGTGCCAGCAGCGTAGATGGCAGGGTGTACACCGGGGAGCTGTTTTTT. Full variable domain (rest looked up from reference TRBV9 and TRBJ2-2): DSGVTQTPKHLITATGQRVTLRCSPRSGDLSVYWYQQSLDQGLQFLIQYYNGEERAKGNILERFSAQQFPDLHSELNLSSLELGDSALYFCASSVDGRVYTGELFFGEGSRLTVL.